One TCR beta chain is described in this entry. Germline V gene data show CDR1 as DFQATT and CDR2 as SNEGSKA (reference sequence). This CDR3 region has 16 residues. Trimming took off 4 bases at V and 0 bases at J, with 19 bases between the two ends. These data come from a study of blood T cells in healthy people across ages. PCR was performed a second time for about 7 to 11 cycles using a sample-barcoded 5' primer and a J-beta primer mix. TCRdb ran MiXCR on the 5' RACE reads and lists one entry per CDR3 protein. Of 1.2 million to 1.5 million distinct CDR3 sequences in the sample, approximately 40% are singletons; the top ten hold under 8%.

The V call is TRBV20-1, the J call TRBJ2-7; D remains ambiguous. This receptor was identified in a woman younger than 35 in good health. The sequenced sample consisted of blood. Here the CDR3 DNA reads TGCAGTGCTACGGCTGGGTGGGGTTATCCCTCCTACGAGCAGTACTTC. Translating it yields CSATAGWGYPSYEQYF.